This TCR beta chain was found in a study of blood T cell repertoires in COVID-19. At the level of the study: Collection of acute and convalescent COVID-19 samples took place in the United States, Italy and Spain. PBMCs, B-cell-depleted T cells, or T cells were the source of the cDNA or gDNA that made up the material.

Original analysis: Cell counts per sample came from amplifying reference gene primers. Sequencing was performed with immunoSEQ multiplex PCR; in TCRdb, only in-frame clones are kept and a portion is missing. V and J calls and clone size are given by that table; D and trimming were obtained from the DNA. In the table there are more than 250,000 clones, more than 70% of which are singletons. The sequenced sample was peripheral blood. The clonotype comes from a woman between 50 and 59 years old with acute or convalescent COVID-19.

The CDR3 is CASSLVQGAREQYF. Written as DNA, the CDR3 is TGTGCCAGCAGTTTAGTCCAGGGGGCTCGCGAGCAGTACTTC. V usage is TRBV28 and J usage is TRBJ2-7, with 8 nucleotides matching TRBD1. Germline CDR1 reads MDHEN; CDR2 reads SYDVKM. The CDR3 is 14 amino acids. V lost 2 bases to trimming and J lost 6 bases; unmatched junction nucleotides: 6.